Below, 13 T cell receptor beta chains from the same sample are listed, as sequenced in a study of CD8 T cells in Susac syndrome. RNA was extracted with the RNeasy kit, and a quantity of roughly 0.45 to 1 ug was reverse transcribed using random hexamers. TCRdb reprocessed the immunoSEQ multiplex PCR reads with MiXCR, giving one entry per CDR3 protein. This table holds 130,000 to 150,000 distinct CDR3 sequences, about 93% found once. Input material: CD8+ T cells from PBMCs. The receptors here all came from a human donor in good health.

The genes are TRBV27 and TRBJ2-7, with D possibly TRBD1 on 6 matching bases. Per the germline V gene, CDR1 is MNHEY and CDR2 is SMNVEV (reference sequence). CDR3 length: 14 amino acids. V was cut by 5 bases and J by 3 bases, with 14 bases left in between. CDR3 region: CASSHRDKSYEQYF. CDR3 sequence (DNA): TGTGCCAGCAGTCACCGGGACAAGAGCTACGAGCAGTACTTC.

This clonotype was counted once. The chain has TRBV29-1 and TRBJ2-3; 10 nucleotides agree with TRBD2. V lost 4 bases and J lost 4; bases outside the gene matches: 5. Germline V CDR1 and CDR2: SQVTM, ANQGSEA. This CDR3 has 14 amino acids. The DNA of the CDR3 is TGCAGCGTTGTTGGCCTAGCGGGGGCAGATACGCAGTATTTT. Translation: CSVVGLAGADTQYF.

This clonotype appeared once. The V and J genes are TRBV30 and TRBJ2-2; D may be TRBD1 (6 bases). The germline V gene encodes CDR1 GTSNPN and CDR2 SVGIG (reference sequence). The CDR3 runs 13 residues. Deletions cut 4 bases from V and 8 bases from J, with 14 bases between. The DNA of the CDR3 is TGTGCCTGGAAATACAGGGCTTCGGGGGAGCTGTTTTTT. It codes for CAWKYRASGELFF. Looking up the rest from reference TRBV30 and TRBJ2-2 gives the full variable domain: SQTIHQWPATLVQPVGSPLSLECTVEGTSNPNLYWYRQAAGRGLQLLFYSVGIGQISSEVPQNLSASRPQDRQFILSSKKLLLSDSGFYLCAWKYRASGELFFGEGSRLTVL.

Only one count was recorded for this clonotype. The chain carries TRBV7-8 and TRBJ2-7; 9 bases are shared with TRBD2. There are 16 residues in the CDR3. J gave up 4 bases and V 4 bases, and 11 bases lay outside the gene matches. CDR1 and CDR2 from the germline V gene are SGHVS and FQNEAQ. CDR3 DNA: TGTGCCAGCAGCTCGACAAGCGGGAGGACACCTTACGAGCAGTACTTC. Translating it yields CASSSTSGRTPYEQYF. Together with reference TRBV7-8 and TRBJ2-7, the CDR3 gives the full variable domain: GAGVSQSPRYKVAKRGQDVALRCDPISGHVSLFWYQQALGQGPEFLTYFQNEAQLDKSGLPSDRFFAERPEGSVSTLKIQRTQQEDSAVYLCASSSTSGRTPYEQYFGPGTRLTVT.

To note about this clonotype: A read error may be the cause here, since a much bigger clone is one base away. The J gene is TRBJ2-3, the V gene TRBV7-9; no definite D call. The V gene lost 0 bases and the J gene lost 3 bases, with 1 base spanning the gap. The CDR3 is 12 amino acids. The V gene's germline CDR1 is SEHNR and CDR2 FQNEAQ (reference sequence). Here the CDR3 reads CASSLATDTQYF. The DNA for the CDR3 is TGTGCCAGCAGCTTAGCGACAGATACGCAGTATTTT.

V is TRBV6-2 or TRBV6-3 and J is TRBJ2-7; D call uncertain. Trimming pared 6 bases from V and 5 bases from J, leaving 20 bases between. CDR3 length: 15 amino acids. Germline CDR1 is MNHEY and CDR2 is SVGEGT. Here the CDR3 reads CASSLIYPIVNEQYF. CDR3 nucleotides: TGTGCCAGCAGCCTCATATACCCCATTGTCAACGAGCAGTACTTC.

The chain uses TRBV7-9 and TRBJ2-4, with D possibly TRBD2 on 6 matching bases. The germline gives CDR1 SEHNR, CDR2 FQNEAQ (reference sequence). The CDR3 covers 14 residues. Deletions cut 6 bases from V and 6 bases from J, with 15 bases between. For the CDR3, the DNA is TGTGCCAGCAGAGAGGAGGGGCTTGGAAACATTCAGTACTTC. Protein product: CASREEGLGNIQYF.

The chain links TRBV6-2 or TRBV6-3 to TRBJ2-3; D gene unclear. Deletions cut 0 bases from V and 4 bases from J, with 5 bases between. The V gene's germline CDR1 is MNHEY and CDR2 SVGEGT. The CDR3 contains 13 residues. The CDR3 loop reads CASSYSKPDTQYF. As DNA, the CDR3 is TGTGCCAGCAGTTACTCGAAACCAGATACGCAGTATTTT.

The gene calls are TRBV20-1 and TRBJ2-1; D is unclear. The CDR3 loop spans 15 amino acids. Trimming removed 4 bases from V and 0 bases from J, with 13 bases in between. CDR1 and CDR2 from the germline V gene are DFQATT and SNEGSKA (reference sequence). The CDR3 DNA reads as TGCAGTGCTACACTACGACCAGACTCCTACAATGAGCAGTTCTTC. This translates into CSATLRPDSYNEQFF.

The chain employs TRBV29-1 and TRBJ2-3; 9 nucleotides agree with TRBD2. The CDR3 sequence is 19 residues long. The junction had 19 bases not matched to a gene; V was cut back by 1 base and J by 5 bases. Germline V gene lookup returns CDR1 SQVTM and CDR2 ANQGSEA. CDR3 DNA sequence: TGCAGCGTTGAAGGGGGCGGAGGAGTTAGCGGGAGAGTAAAAGATACGCAGTATTTT. It yields the protein CSVEGGGGVSGRVKDTQYF.

The chain has TRBV27 and TRBJ1-5, with 7 bases identical to TRBD1. V shed 5 bases, J shed 2 bases, and the junction held 3 bases outside the gene matches. There are 14 residues in the CDR3. Germline-derived CDR1 and CDR2 are MNHEY and SMNVEV (reference sequence). CDR3 coding DNA: TGTGCCAGCAGTCCAGGGGGAGGCAATCAGCCCCAGCATTTT. Translation: CASSPGGGNQPQHF.

The chain employs TRBV7-9 and TRBJ2-7; 9 bases line up with TRBD2. Per the germline V gene, CDR1 is SEHNR and CDR2 is FQNEAQ (reference sequence). There are 13 residues in the CDR3. Unmatched junction bases numbered 7, after V lost 6 bases and J lost 7 bases. This CDR3 reads CASSGLARGEQYF. In nucleotides, the CDR3 is TGTGCCAGCAGTGGACTAGCGAGAGGGGAGCAGTACTTC.

In this sample, this clonotype turned up once. V and J are TRBV4-3 and TRBJ2-1, with 8 bases identical to TRBD2. CDR3 size: 17 residues. V gave up 0 bases and J gave up 0 bases; unmatched junction bases: 4. Germline V gene sequence: CDR1 LGHNA, CDR2 YSLEER. The CDR3 bases are TGCGCCAGCAGCCAAGATCGAACTAGCGGCTCCTACAATGAGCAGTTCTTC. Residues: CASSQDRTSGSYNEQFF.